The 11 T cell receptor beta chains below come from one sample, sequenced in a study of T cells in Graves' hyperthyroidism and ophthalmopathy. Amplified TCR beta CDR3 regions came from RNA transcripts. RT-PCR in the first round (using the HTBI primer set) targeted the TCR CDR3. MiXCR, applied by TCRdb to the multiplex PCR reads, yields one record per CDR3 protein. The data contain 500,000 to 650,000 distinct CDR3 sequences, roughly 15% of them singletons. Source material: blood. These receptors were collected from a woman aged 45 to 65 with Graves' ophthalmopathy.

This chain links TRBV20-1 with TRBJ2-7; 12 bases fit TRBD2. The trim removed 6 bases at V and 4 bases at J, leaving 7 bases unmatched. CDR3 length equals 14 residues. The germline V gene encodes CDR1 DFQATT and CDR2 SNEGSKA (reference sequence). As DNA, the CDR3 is TGCAGTGCCTCAGGACTAGCGGGGTCTTACGAGCAGTACTTC. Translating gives CSASGLAGSYEQYF.

This chain's CDR3 is CASSPLFVRGQENTGELFF. DNA of the CDR3: TGTGCCAGCAGTCCCCTTTTTGTTCGGGGACAGGAGAACACCGGGGAGCTGTTTTTT. The chain carries TRBV12-3 or TRBV12-4 and TRBJ2-2; TRBD1 matches 8 bases. V dropped 5 bases and J dropped 1; count of bases not matched to a gene: 15. The CDR3 totals 19 residues.

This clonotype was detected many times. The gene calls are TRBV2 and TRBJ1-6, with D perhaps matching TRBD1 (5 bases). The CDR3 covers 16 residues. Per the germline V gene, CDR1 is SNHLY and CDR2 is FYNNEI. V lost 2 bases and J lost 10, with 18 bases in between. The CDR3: CASSEKQRGAGSPLHF. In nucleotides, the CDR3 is TGTGCCAGCAGTGAAAAACAAAGGGGAGCGGGGTCACCCCTCCACTTT.

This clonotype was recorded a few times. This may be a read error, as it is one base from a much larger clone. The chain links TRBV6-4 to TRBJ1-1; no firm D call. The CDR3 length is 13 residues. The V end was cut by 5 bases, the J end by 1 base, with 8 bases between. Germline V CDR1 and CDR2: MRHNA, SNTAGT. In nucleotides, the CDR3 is TGTGCCAGCAGTTACCCCCAGAACACTGAAGCTTTCTTT. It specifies CASSYPQNTEAFF.

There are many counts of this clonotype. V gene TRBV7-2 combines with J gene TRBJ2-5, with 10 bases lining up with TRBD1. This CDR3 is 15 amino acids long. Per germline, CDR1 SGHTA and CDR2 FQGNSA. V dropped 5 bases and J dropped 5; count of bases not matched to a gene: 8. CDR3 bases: TGTGCCAGCAGCCGCCGACAGGGGGCGCGGGAGACCCAGTACTTC. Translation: CASSRRQGARETQYF. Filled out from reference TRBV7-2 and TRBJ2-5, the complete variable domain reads GAGVSQSPSNKVTEKGKDVELRCDPISGHTALYWYRQSLGQGLEFLIYFQGNSAPDKSGLPSDRFSAERTGGSVSTLTIQRTQQEDSAVYLCASSRRQGARETQYFGPGTRLLVL.

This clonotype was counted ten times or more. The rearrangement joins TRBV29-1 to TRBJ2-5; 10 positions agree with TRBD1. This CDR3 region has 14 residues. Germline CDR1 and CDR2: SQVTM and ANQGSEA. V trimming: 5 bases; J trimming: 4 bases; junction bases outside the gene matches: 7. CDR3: CSVRRQGARETQYF. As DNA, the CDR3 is TGCAGCGTTAGGAGACAGGGGGCAAGAGAGACCCAGTACTTC.

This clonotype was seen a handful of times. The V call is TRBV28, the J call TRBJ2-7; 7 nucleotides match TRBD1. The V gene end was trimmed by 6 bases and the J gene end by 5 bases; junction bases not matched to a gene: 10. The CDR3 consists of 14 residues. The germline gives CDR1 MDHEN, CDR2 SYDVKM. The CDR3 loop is CASSQDRRGNEQYF. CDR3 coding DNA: TGTGCCAGCAGCCAGGACCGCAGGGGGAACGAGCAGTACTTC.

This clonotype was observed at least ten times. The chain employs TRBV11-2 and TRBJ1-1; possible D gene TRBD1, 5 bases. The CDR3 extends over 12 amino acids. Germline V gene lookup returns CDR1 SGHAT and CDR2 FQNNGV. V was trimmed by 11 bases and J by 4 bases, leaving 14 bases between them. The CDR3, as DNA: TGTGCCGGGGGGGAAGGCGGCACTGAAGCTTTCTTT. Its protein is CAGGEGGTEAFF.

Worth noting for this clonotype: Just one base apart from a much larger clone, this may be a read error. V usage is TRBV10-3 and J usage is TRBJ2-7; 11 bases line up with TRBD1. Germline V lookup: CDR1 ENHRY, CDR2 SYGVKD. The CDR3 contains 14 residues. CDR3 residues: CAISGRTGGYEKYF. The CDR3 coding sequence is TGTGCCATCAGTGGACGGACAGGGGGCTACGAGAAGTACTTC.

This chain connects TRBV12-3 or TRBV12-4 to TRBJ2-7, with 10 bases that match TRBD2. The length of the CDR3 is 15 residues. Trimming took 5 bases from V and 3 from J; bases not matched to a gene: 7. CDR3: CASSTRTSGDYEQYF. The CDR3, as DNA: TGTGCCAGCAGTACCAGGACTAGCGGAGACTACGAGCAGTACTTC.

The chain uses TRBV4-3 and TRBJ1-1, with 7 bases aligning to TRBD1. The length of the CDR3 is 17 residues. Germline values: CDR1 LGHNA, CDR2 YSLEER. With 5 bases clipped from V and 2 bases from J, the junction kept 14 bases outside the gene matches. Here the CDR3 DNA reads TGCGCCAGCAGCGACCGACAGGGAACGAGGATTAACACTGAAGCTTTCTTT. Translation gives CASSDRQGTRINTEAFF.